This passage covers 31 T cell receptor beta chains from one sample sequenced in a study of CD8+CD57+ T cells in acquired aplastic anemia. Both TCR beta VDJ combination and CDR3 sequence profiling were carried out. Genomic DNA was the template for this profiling. TCRdb reprocessed the reads with MiXCR, giving one entry per CDR3 protein. The table has 300,000 or so distinct CDR3 sequences, roughly 61% seen once. All sequencing subjects had displayed CD8+CD57+ cell expansion on flow cytometry. Source material: sorted CD4+, CD8+, or CD8+CD57+ T cells (not recorded which) from PBMCs. Receptors were obtained from a human donor with aplastic anemia.

With regard to this clonotype: Relative to the germline gene, one junction end is altered; a read error may explain this. This chain uses TRBV6-5 with TRBJ2-1; a weak D match, TRBD2 (6 bases). Germline V lookup: CDR1 MNHEY, CDR2 SVGAGI. There are 15 residues in the CDR3. The CDR3 loop is CASSAGTLSDNEQFF. The CDR3 DNA is TGTGCCAGCAGTGCCGGGACTCTCTCCGACAATGAGCAGTTCTTC.

This clonotype was seen repeatedly, ten times or more. CDR3 nucleotide sequence: TGCAGTGTTCCGGGACAGGGGGGCGAAAAACTGTTTTTT. This codes for CSVPGQGGEKLFF. The rearrangement joins TRBV20-1 to TRBJ1-4; 11 bases map to TRBD1. From germline, CDR1 is DFQATT and CDR2 SNEGSKA (reference sequence). The CDR3 consists of 13 residues. The V segment lost 7 bases and the J segment 8 bases; nucleotides outside the gene matches: 6.

CDR3 amino acids: CASSLEPSNYGYTF. The CDR3 nucleotides read TGTGCCAGCAGCTTAGAGCCCAGTAACTATGGCTACACCTTC. The V and J genes are TRBV11-2 and TRBJ1-2; D is unclear. Germline assignment: CDR1 SGHAT and CDR2 FQNNGV. Trimming removed 0 bases at V and 1 base at J, with 6 bases between. The CDR3 spans 14 residues.

On this clonotype: A clone one base away is much larger, so this may be a read error. This CDR3 fails to terminate in the conserved phenylalanine or tryptophan, so it likely reflects a read error. The V call is TRBV3-1, the J call TRBJ2-1, with 7 positions matching TRBD1. Germline lookup yields CDR1 LGHDT and CDR2 YNNKEL (reference sequence). The CDR3 length is 14 residues. V shed 4 bases, J shed 7 bases, and the junction held 7 bases outside the gene matches. This chain's CDR3 is CASSPTGARNEQFL. The DNA of the CDR3 is TGTGCCAGCAGCCCTACAGGGGCGCGGAATGAGCAGTTCCTC.

The chain has TRBV3-1 and TRBJ2-2; unclear D gene. Trimming took 3 bases from V and 9 from J, leaving 17 bases between them. From germline, CDR1 is LGHDT and CDR2 YNNKEL (reference sequence). The CDR3 is 15 amino acids. CDR3 sequence (DNA): TGTGCCAGCAGCCAGGAACTTTCCCTTGTCCGGGAGCTGTTTTTT. It encodes CASSQELSLVRELFF. The full variable domain, completed using reference TRBV3-1 and TRBJ2-2, is DTAVSQTPKYLVTQMGNDKSIKCEQNLGHDTMYWYKQDSKKFLKIMFSYNNKELIINETVPNRFSPKSPDKAHLNLHINSLELGDSAVYFCASSQELSLVRELFFGEGSRLTVL.

The chain joins TRBV7-8 to TRBJ2-7, with a possible D match to TRBD2 (7 bases). This CDR3 is built from 14 residues. V dropped 5 bases and J dropped 7 bases, with 18 bases sitting between them. From germline, CDR1 is SGHVS and CDR2 FQNEAQ. The CDR3 spells CASSQDGRGREQYF. The CDR3, as DNA: TGTGCCAGCAGCCAAGATGGGAGGGGGAGAGAGCAGTACTTC.

The genes are TRBV7-6 and TRBJ1-1; 7 bases map to TRBD1. Germline V gives CDR1 SGHVS, CDR2 FNYEAQ. Germline trimming cut 5 bases from V and 7 bases from J; bases unmatched to any gene: 10. There are 14 residues in the CDR3. The CDR3 loop is CASSDNSRGGEAFF. The CDR3 region has the DNA TGTGCCAGCAGCGACAATTCCAGGGGGGGTGAAGCTTTCTTT.

The chain couples TRBV19 to TRBJ2-2, with D possibly matching TRBD1 (6 bases). There are 14 residues in the CDR3. Germline-derived CDR1 and CDR2 are LNHDA and SQIVND (reference sequence). V was shortened by 9 bases and J by 4 bases, with 15 bases between the two germline ends. As DNA, the CDR3 is TGTGCCAGCCGTCCCGGGACAAGCACCGGGGAGCTGTTTTTT. It translates to CASRPGTSTGELFF.

This clonotype is a singleton in its sample. This chain links TRBV6-6 with TRBJ2-2; D may be TRBD1 (5 bases). Per the germline V gene, CDR1 is MNHNY and CDR2 is SVGAGI (reference sequence). The CDR3 has 15 residues. V gave up 2 bases and J gave up 6 bases, with 13 bases separating them. The CDR3 DNA reads as TGTGCCAGCAGTTACATTGCCACAGGCGCCGGGGAGCTGTTTTTT. Protein: CASSYIATGAGELFF.

This rearrangement joins TRBV24-1 to TRBJ2-5; 8 positions agree with TRBD1. This CDR3 is 15 amino acids long. From germline, CDR1 is KGHDR and CDR2 SFDVKD. V shed 5 bases, J shed 5 bases, and the junction held 9 bases outside the gene matches. The CDR3 DNA is TGTGCCACCAGTGTTAACAGGGGGAGGCTGGAGACCCAGTACTTC. Translated, it gives CATSVNRGRLETQYF.

The chain links TRBV5-1 to TRBJ1-2; D unclear. V dropped 4 bases and J dropped 8 bases, with 15 bases sitting between them. This CDR3 comprises 13 residues. The germline V gene has CDR1 SGHRS and CDR2 YFSETQ. The CDR3 spells CASSALTGYGYTF. The CDR3 nucleotides read TGCGCCAGCAGCGCCTTGACCGGTTACGGCTACACCTTC.

The rearrangement uses TRBV10-1 and TRBJ2-2, with D perhaps matching TRBD2 (5 bases). This CDR3 is built from 14 residues. The V gene lost 8 bases and the J gene lost 5 bases, with 15 bases spanning the gap. Germline V gene sequence: CDR1 WNHNN, CDR2 SYGVQD (reference sequence). Here the CDR3 reads CASRGQEPTGELFF. CDR3 nucleotide sequence: TGCGCCAGCCGAGGGCAGGAGCCGACCGGGGAGCTGTTTTTT.

Many counts were recorded for this clonotype. The J gene is TRBJ2-1, the V gene TRBV6-1; 7 nucleotides line up with TRBD2. Per the germline V gene, CDR1 is MNHNS and CDR2 is SASEGT. This CDR3 is 17 amino acids long. The J segment lost 6 bases and the V segment lost 7 bases, leaving 18 bases of the junction unmatched. The CDR3 spells CASNGGSNLRRGNEQFF. In DNA form, the CDR3 reads TGTGCCAGCAACGGCGGGAGCAACCTAAGAAGAGGCAATGAGCAGTTCTTC.

The J gene is TRBJ2-5, the V gene TRBV20-1; TRBD2 might be the D (6 bases). V lost 6 bases and J 0 bases, leaving 14 bases between the germline ends. CDR1 and CDR2 from the germline V gene are DFQATT and SNEGSKA (reference sequence). This CDR3 spans 14 amino acids. The CDR3 sequence: CSASPGANQETQYF. CDR3 nucleotides: TGCAGTGCCAGCCCGGGAGCGAACCAAGAGACCCAGTACTTC.

The chain has TRBV20-1 and TRBJ1-3, with D unclear. Germline-derived CDR1 and CDR2 are DFQATT and SNEGSKA (reference sequence). This CDR3 has 13 amino acids. The ends were cut back, 0 bases at V and 4 bases at J, with 7 bases in the middle. The CDR3 region is CSARDPGGNTIYF. The DNA of the CDR3 is TGCAGTGCTAGAGATCCAGGAGGAAACACCATATATTTT.

The gene calls are TRBV20-1 and TRBJ2-7; 8 bases are shared with TRBD1. Trimming at V came to 6 bases and at J to 6 bases, leaving 10 bases not matched to a gene. The germline gives CDR1 DFQATT, CDR2 SNEGSKA (reference sequence). This CDR3 comprises 13 residues. In DNA, the CDR3 is TGCAGTGCGACCCGGGCAGGGGGCGGCGAGCAGTACTTC. Translated, it gives CSATRAGGGEQYF.

This clonotype occurred a few times. The chain uses TRBV28 and TRBJ2-7; D possibly corresponds to TRBD2 (6 bases). The CDR3 consists of 15 residues. The germline CDR1 and CDR2 sequences are MDHEN and SYDVKM. V was shortened by 5 bases and J by 5 bases, with 19 bases between the two germline ends. The CDR3 nucleotides read TGTGCCAGCAGTCGGCCCCACGGCGGGGAAGACGAGCAGTACTTC. Translating gives CASSRPHGGEDEQYF.

The rearrangement links TRBV7-9 to TRBJ2-1, with TRBD1 as a possible D gene (6 bases). CDR1 and CDR2 (germline): SEHNR, FQNEAQ (reference sequence). The V end lost 3 bases, the J end lost 9 bases, and 30 bases lay between the germline ends. The CDR3 runs 19 residues. In DNA form, the CDR3 reads TGTGCCAGCAGCTTCACTCAGGGAAGGTACAGGGCCGGATTGGGTGAGCAGTTCTTC. It translates to CASSFTQGRYRAGLGEQFF.

CDR3 DNA sequence: TGTGCCAGCAGTTTTACGTCCAGGCCAGTCGGCGAGCAGTACTTC. As protein: CASSFTSRPVGEQYF. The chain carries TRBV2 and TRBJ2-7, with unresolved D. The CDR3 runs 15 residues. The germline V and J ends were trimmed by 5 bases and 6 bases, with 20 bases remaining between them. Germline V gene data show CDR1 as SNHLY and CDR2 as FYNNEI. The full variable domain, its missing parts supplied by reference TRBV2 and TRBJ2-7, is EPEVTQTPSHQVTQMGQEVILRCVPISNHLYFYWYRQILGQKVEFLVSFYNNEISEKSEIFDDQFSVERPDGSNFTLKIRSTKLEDSAMYFCASSFTSRPVGEQYFGPGTRLTVT.

V usage is TRBV29-1 and J usage is TRBJ2-3; TRBD2 matches at 9 bases. Germline V lookup: CDR1 SQVTM, CDR2 ANQGSEA. V lost 4 bases, J lost 2 bases, and 7 bases stayed unmatched. The CDR3 consists of 15 residues. Written as DNA, the CDR3 is TGCAGCGTTGTCCCTAGCGGGGACTTCACAGATACGCAGTATTTT. Amino acid sequence: CSVVPSGDFTDTQYF.

CDR3 loop: CASSRIELEAYGYTF. The CDR3 bases are TGTGCCAGTAGCCGGATCGAGCTCGAGGCCTATGGCTACACCTTC. The chain couples TRBV19 to TRBJ1-2; no clear D gene. The CDR3 extends over 15 amino acids. Germline CDR1 LNHDA, CDR2 SQIVND (reference sequence). Deletions cut 6 bases from V and 4 bases from J, with 18 bases between.

Many counts were recorded for this clonotype. This sequence joins TRBV5-5 and TRBJ2-3; 8 bases fit TRBD2. CDR3 length: 14 residues. Per germline, CDR1 SGHKS and CDR2 YYEKEE (reference sequence). J gave up 9 bases and V 1 base, and 7 bases lay outside the gene matches. The DNA of the CDR3 is TGTGCCAGCAGCTTGAAGCGGGAGACCCTCACGCAGTATTTT. It is translated as CASSLKRETLTQYF.

V and J are TRBV2 and TRBJ1-2; 12 positions agree with TRBD1. Germline V CDR1 and CDR2: SNHLY, FYNNEI. The J segment lost 8 bases and the V segment lost 6 bases, leaving 7 bases of the junction unmatched. This CDR3 spans 14 amino acids. CDR3 nucleotides: TGTGCCAGCAGGGCCGGGACAGGGGGCGTAGGCTACACCTTC. Residues: CASRAGTGGVGYTF.

V and J are TRBV4-2 and TRBJ2-2; TRBD2 aligns across 8 bases. The V segment lost 4 bases and the J segment 0 bases; nucleotides outside the gene matches: 4. The CDR3 is 16 residues long. Germline values: CDR1 LGHNA, CDR2 YNFKEQ. DNA of the CDR3: TGTGCCAGCAGCCCCAGGGGACTAGCGAACACCGGGGAGCTGTTTTTT. Protein: CASSPRGLANTGELFF.

In its sample, this clonotype was seen many times. The chain employs TRBV9 and TRBJ2-1, with 9 positions matching TRBD2. Germline V lookup: CDR1 SGDLS, CDR2 YYNGEE. The CDR3 has 13 residues. V shed 2 bases and J 6 bases; nucleotides not matched to a gene: 0. CDR3 in DNA: TGTGCCAGCAGCGTGACTAGCGGCAATGAGCAGTTCTTC. It translates to CASSVTSGNEQFF.

V gene TRBV7-3 combines with J gene TRBJ2-3; D is unclear. CDR1 is SGHTA, CDR2 FQGTGA, per germline. Trimming cost V 5 bases and J 1 base, with 16 bases left between them. This CDR3 has 16 amino acids. CDR3 nucleotide sequence: TGTGCCAGCAGCCCTTCGGACCCAAGCCGCACAGATACGCAGTATTTT. Translating it yields CASSPSDPSRTDTQYF.

This clonotype was counted many times. The chain couples TRBV19 to TRBJ2-7; weak D call: TRBD2 (5 bases). V gave up 10 bases and J gave up 6 bases, with 19 bases separating them. The CDR3 has 13 amino acids. Germline CDR1 reads LNHDA; CDR2 reads SQIVND (reference sequence). The chain's CDR3 is CATMDSPLGEQYF. The CDR3 region has the DNA TGTGCCACTATGGACTCGCCCCTCGGCGAGCAGTACTTC.

About this clonotype itself: Just one base apart from a much larger clone, this may be a read error. The V gene is TRBV2, the J gene TRBJ2-3; D possibly uses TRBD1 or TRBD2 (5 bases each). Per the germline V gene, CDR1 is SNHLY and CDR2 is FYNNEI. Trimming removed 1 base at V and 8 bases at J, with 13 bases between. The CDR3 sequence is 14 residues long. CDR3 loop: CASSEGGSIPTQYF. CDR3 DNA: TGTGCCAGCAGTGAAGGGGGGAGCATCCCTACGCAGTATTTT.

The CDR3, as DNA: TGTGCCAGCAGTCCCGAGGGCCGGCAAGAGACCCAGTACTTC. Translation: CASSPEGRQETQYF. The chain is built from TRBV7-9 and TRBJ2-5; TRBD2 might be the D (5 bases). This CDR3 has 14 residues. Germline V gene sequence: CDR1 SEHNR, CDR2 FQNEAQ (reference sequence). V lost 6 bases and J lost 2, with 13 bases in between.

This clonotype was detected many times. The chain carries TRBV7-6 and TRBJ1-1, with D tentatively TRBD1 (5 bases). The germline V and J ends were trimmed by 4 bases and 5 bases, with 17 bases remaining between them. This CDR3 has 15 amino acids. CDR1 and CDR2 from the germline V gene are SGHVS and FNYEAQ. DNA for the CDR3: TGTGCCAGCAGCTCCTCCGGAGGGGCGGGTACTGAAGCTTTCTTT. Its translation is CASSSSGGAGTEAFF.

The J gene is TRBJ1-1, the V gene TRBV7-9; possible D gene TRBD1, 5 bases. The V end was cut by 5 bases, the J end by 4 bases, with 11 bases between. The germline V gene has CDR1 SEHNR and CDR2 FQNEAQ (reference sequence). CDR3 length: 13 residues. The CDR3 sequence is CASSKGVSTEAFF. In DNA form, the CDR3 reads TGTGCCAGCAGCAAAGGGGTTAGCACTGAAGCTTTCTTT. The variable domain in full, with the rest retrieved from reference TRBV7-9 and TRBJ1-1, is DTGVSQNPRHKITKRGQNVTFRCDPISEHNRLYWYRQTLGQGPEFLTYFQNEAQLEKSRLLSDRFSAERPKGSFSTLEIQRTEQGDSAMYLCASSKGVSTEAFFGQGTRLTVV.